The rows below give T cell receptor beta chains drawn from one sample of a study of blood T cell repertoires in COVID-19. This table comes from immunoSEQ multiplex PCR, and its TCRdb copy is limited to in-frame clones, with some not included. Here the sample spans some 200,000 clones, 80% to 90% being singletons. What was sequenced was peripheral blood. These receptors all stem from a woman older than 75 with COVID-19, enrolled during active disease. Each CDR3 is given with its conserved first and last residue. D genes are given only for firm matches. Only some rows state a clone size, as once, few, many or a class for expanded clones.

j_call: TRBJ2-5; clone_size: NA; v_call: TRBV28; d_call: TRBD2; cdr3_nt: TGTGCCAGCAGCCCCGGGGGGGCCCAAGAGACCCAGTACTTC; cdr3_aa: CASSPGGAQETQYF
j_call: TRBJ1-4; clone_size: NA; v_call: TRBV6-5; d_call: TRBD1; cdr3_nt: TGTGCCAGCAGTTACTCCGGGACAGGTGAATTTGCACTGTTTTTT; cdr3_aa: CASSYSGTGEFALFF
j_call: TRBJ2-3; clone_size: NA; v_call: TRBV27; d_call: TRBD2; cdr3_nt: TGTGCCAGCAGTCTAGCGGGGGGCACAGATACGCAGTATTTT; cdr3_aa: CASSLAGGTDTQYF
j_call: TRBJ2-5; clone_size: few; v_call: TRBV18; d_call: NA; cdr3_nt: TGTGCCAGCTCACCAAGTGCGTACCAAGAGACCCAGTACTTC; cdr3_aa: CASSPSAYQETQYF
j_call: TRBJ2-1; clone_size: NA; v_call: TRBV11-2; d_call: NA; cdr3_nt: TGTGCCAGCACTCTCTTCCCCCCTAGCCTTGAGCAGTTCTTC; cdr3_aa: CASTLFPPSLEQFF
j_call: TRBJ1-2; clone_size: NA; v_call: TRBV18; d_call: TRBD1; cdr3_nt: TGTGCCAGCTCACTTCAGGGGGCTGCTGGCTACACCTTC; cdr3_aa: CASSLQGAAGYTF
j_call: TRBJ2-6; clone_size: NA; v_call: TRBV7-8; d_call: NA; cdr3_nt: TGTGCCAGCAGCTTACATGGGCCCAGTGTTTTCTCTGGGGCCAACGTCCTGACTTTC; cdr3_aa: CASSLHGPSVFSGANVLTF
j_call: TRBJ2-5; clone_size: NA; v_call: TRBV3-1/TRBV3-2; d_call: NA; cdr3_nt: TGTGCCAGCAGCCTCGGGAATCAAGAGACCCAGTACTTC; cdr3_aa: CASSLGNQETQYF
j_call: TRBJ2-1; clone_size: NA; v_call: TRBV7-6; d_call: TRBD2; cdr3_nt: TGTGCCAGCAGCGAAGGTGTGTGGAGCGGGAGGGTCAGGAATGAGCAGTTCTTC; cdr3_aa: CASSEGVWSGRVRNEQFF
j_call: TRBJ2-3; clone_size: NA; v_call: TRBV2; d_call: TRBD2; cdr3_nt: TGTGCCAGGACGCGGGAGGGGGTAGATACGCAGTATTTT; cdr3_aa: CARTREGVDTQYF
j_call: TRBJ1-1; clone_size: NA; v_call: TRBV28; d_call: TRBD1; cdr3_nt: TGTGCCAGCAGTTTATGGCACCTTTCAACTCGGGCAGGGGGGAACACTGAAGCTTTCTTT; cdr3_aa: CASSLWHLSTRAGGNTEAFF
j_call: TRBJ1-6; clone_size: NA; v_call: TRBV19; d_call: TRBD1; cdr3_nt: TGTGCCACCATGGACAGGCGACCTGTCTCCTATAATTCACCCCTCCACTTT; cdr3_aa: CATMDRRPVSYNSPLHF
j_call: TRBJ1-5; clone_size: NA; v_call: TRBV7-2; d_call: NA; cdr3_nt: TGTGCCAGCAGCTTAAAAGGAAGGGAGTTCCATATGGGCAATCAGCCCCAGCATTTT; cdr3_aa: CASSLKGREFHMGNQPQHF
j_call: TRBJ1-3; clone_size: NA; v_call: TRBV19; d_call: NA; cdr3_nt: TGTGCCAGTGGCCGGACAGATGGAAACACCATATATTTT; cdr3_aa: CASGRTDGNTIYF
j_call: TRBJ2-7; clone_size: NA; v_call: TRBV28; d_call: TRBD1; cdr3_nt: TGTGCCAGCAGCACAACTGACAGGGGGCGAAGCTACGAGCAGTACTTC; cdr3_aa: CASSTTDRGRSYEQYF
j_call: TRBJ2-3; clone_size: NA; v_call: TRBV19; d_call: TRBD2; cdr3_nt: TGTGCCAGTAGTAAGCGACTAGCGGGAGGGCCGCCCCGCACAGATACGCAGTATTTT; cdr3_aa: CASSKRLAGGPPRTDTQYF
j_call: TRBJ2-2; clone_size: few; v_call: TRBV2; d_call: NA; cdr3_nt: TGTGCCAGCAGTGTCACAGGGAGGGGTACCGGGGAGCTGTTTTTT; cdr3_aa: CASSVTGRGTGELFF
j_call: TRBJ2-5; clone_size: few; v_call: TRBV5-4; d_call: NA; cdr3_nt: TGTGCCAGCAGCGTAGAGGTTTTGGAGACCCAGTACTTC; cdr3_aa: CASSVEVLETQYF
j_call: TRBJ2-7; clone_size: NA; v_call: TRBV15; d_call: TRBD2; cdr3_nt: TGTGCCACCAGCAAGGGCCTAGCGGGAGGGAGGGACGAGCAGTACTTC; cdr3_aa: CATSKGLAGGRDEQYF
j_call: TRBJ2-1; clone_size: NA; v_call: TRBV28; d_call: TRBD2; cdr3_nt: TGTGCCAGCAGTCCAAGCGGGAGGACTAACAATGAGCAGTTCTTC; cdr3_aa: CASSPSGRTNNEQFF
j_call: TRBJ2-5; clone_size: once; v_call: TRBV7-2; d_call: TRBD2; cdr3_nt: TGTGCCAGCATTGATAGAGCGGGGGGGCCGGAGACCCAGTACTTC; cdr3_aa: CASIDRAGGPETQYF
j_call: TRBJ1-1; clone_size: NA; v_call: TRBV12-3/TRBV12-4; d_call: NA; cdr3_nt: TGTGCCAGCAGTTTTTGGGACTCATCTGAAGCTTTCTTT; cdr3_aa: CASSFWDSSEAFF
j_call: TRBJ1-2; clone_size: NA; v_call: TRBV7-3; d_call: NA; cdr3_nt: TGTGCCAGCAGCGCCCCCGGGGGCTATGGCTACACCTTC; cdr3_aa: CASSAPGGYGYTF
j_call: TRBJ1-4; clone_size: NA; v_call: TRBV11-3; d_call: NA; cdr3_nt: TGTGCCAGCAGCTGGGACACAACTAATGAAAAACTGTTTTTT; cdr3_aa: CASSWDTTNEKLFF
j_call: TRBJ2-5; clone_size: few; v_call: TRBV6-1; d_call: TRBD2; cdr3_nt: TGTGCCAGCAAAGAACTAGCGGACCAAGAGACCCAGTACTTC; cdr3_aa: CASKELADQETQYF
j_call: TRBJ2-2; clone_size: NA; v_call: TRBV28; d_call: TRBD2; cdr3_nt: TGTGCCAGCAGTTTATATCTTGGGGCTAGCGGGGTTAACACCGGGGAGCTGTTTTTT; cdr3_aa: CASSLYLGASGVNTGELFF
j_call: TRBJ1-6; clone_size: NA; v_call: TRBV4-2; d_call: NA; cdr3_nt: TGTGCCAGCAGCCAATGGCAGGGAGGGAATTCACCCCTCCACTTT; cdr3_aa: CASSQWQGGNSPLHF
j_call: TRBJ1-2; clone_size: few; v_call: TRBV11-3; d_call: NA; cdr3_nt: TGTGCCAGCAGCTTATCTAGCGGCTGGAACTATGGCTACACCTTC; cdr3_aa: CASSLSSGWNYGYTF
j_call: TRBJ2-2; clone_size: NA; v_call: TRBV10-2; d_call: NA; cdr3_nt: TGCGCCAGCAGAGAAAGGACTTCCTACACCGGGGAGCTGTTTTTT; cdr3_aa: CASRERTSYTGELFF
j_call: TRBJ2-1; clone_size: NA; v_call: TRBV3-1/TRBV3-2; d_call: TRBD2; cdr3_nt: TGTGCCAGCAGCCGCCTAACTAGCGGGAGATACAATGAGCAGTTCTTC; cdr3_aa: CASSRLTSGRYNEQFF
j_call: TRBJ2-2; clone_size: few; v_call: TRBV19; d_call: TRBD1; cdr3_nt: TGTGCCAGTAGTAGACCATTTACAGGGGACACCGGGGAGCTGTTTTTT; cdr3_aa: CASSRPFTGDTGELFF
j_call: TRBJ2-2; clone_size: NA; v_call: TRBV29-1; d_call: TRBD1; cdr3_nt: TGCAGCGTTGGACAGGGGGTCACCGGGGAGCTGTTTTTT; cdr3_aa: CSVGQGVTGELFF
j_call: TRBJ2-1; clone_size: once; v_call: TRBV6-5; d_call: NA; cdr3_nt: TGTGCCAGCACCCTCTGGGGCAGGGTATTCAATGAGCAGTTCTTC; cdr3_aa: CASTLWGRVFNEQFF
j_call: TRBJ1-2; clone_size: NA; v_call: TRBV19; d_call: NA; cdr3_nt: TGTGCCAGTACCTCTACCCCAGGGCCTAACTATGGCTACACCTTC; cdr3_aa: CASTSTPGPNYGYTF
j_call: TRBJ1-2; clone_size: NA; v_call: TRBV28; d_call: NA; cdr3_nt: TGTGCCAGCAGCCCAGGGGTTGGTGGCTACACCTTC; cdr3_aa: CASSPGVGGYTF
j_call: TRBJ1-4; clone_size: NA; v_call: TRBV4-2; d_call: NA; cdr3_nt: TGTGCCAGCAGCCCCTTGGGAGGGTCTAATGAAAAACTGTTTTTT; cdr3_aa: CASSPLGGSNEKLFF
j_call: TRBJ2-7; clone_size: once; v_call: TRBV7-2; d_call: TRBD2; cdr3_nt: TGTGCCAGCAGGTGGACTAGCGGGGTTTACGAGCAGTACTTC; cdr3_aa: CASRWTSGVYEQYF
j_call: TRBJ2-1; clone_size: once; v_call: TRBV4-1; d_call: NA; cdr3_nt: TGCGCCAGCAGCCAAATACGCTACGGGGGGCACGGTGAGCAGTTCTTC; cdr3_aa: CASSQIRYGGHGEQFF
j_call: TRBJ2-1; clone_size: NA; v_call: TRBV19; d_call: NA; cdr3_nt: TGTGCCAGTAGTTTCAACCGGGACACGTCCTACAATGAGCAGTTCTTC; cdr3_aa: CASSFNRDTSYNEQFF
j_call: TRBJ1-6; clone_size: NA; v_call: TRBV19; d_call: NA; cdr3_nt: TGTGCCAGTAGTATAACCCAGAATTCACCCCTCCACTTT; cdr3_aa: CASSITQNSPLHF
j_call: TRBJ2-7; clone_size: NA; v_call: TRBV24-1; d_call: TRBD1; cdr3_nt: TGTGCCACCAGTGAGCCCGGGACAGGGGACGAGCAGTACTTC; cdr3_aa: CATSEPGTGDEQYF
j_call: TRBJ2-5; clone_size: once; v_call: TRBV18; d_call: NA; cdr3_nt: TGTGCCAGCTCTCGCACGGGAGCCCAAGAGACCCAGTACTTC; cdr3_aa: CASSRTGAQETQYF